These 4 T cell receptor beta chains originate from one sample sequenced in a study of T cell responses to AZD1222 COVID-19 vaccine. The method was immunoSEQ multiplex PCR; TCRdb's version includes in-frame clones alone and lacks a portion of them. The sample contains about 130,000 clones, 88% of which appear only once. Sequenced material: peripheral blood, taken on day 0 of AZD1222 vaccination. The source of these receptors is an adult in good health.

The chain recombines TRBV7-6 with TRBJ2-7; D uncertain. The germline V gene has CDR1 SGHVS and CDR2 FNYEAQ. This CDR3 region has 13 residues. The ends were cut back, 1 base at V and 3 bases at J, with 7 bases in the middle. The CDR3 sequence: CASSLGRNYEQYF. The CDR3 DNA sequence: TGTGCCAGCAGCTTAGGCAGAAACTACGAGCAGTACTTC. The whole variable domain, filled in from reference TRBV7-6 and TRBJ2-7, reads GAGVSQSPRYKVTKRGQDVALRCDPISGHVSLYWYRQALGQGPEFLTYFNYEAQQDKSGLPNDRFSAERPEGSISTLTIQRTEQRDSAMYRCASSLGRNYEQYFGPGTRLTVT.

The gene calls are TRBV9 and TRBJ1-2; 9 bases agree with TRBD1. The germline gives CDR1 SGDLS, CDR2 YYNGEE. The length of the CDR3 is 16 residues. Losses at the gene ends were 6 bases for V and 8 bases for J; bases not matched to a gene: 17. This CDR3 reads CASNPAGTGYRSGYTF. The CDR3 bases are TGTGCCAGCAACCCAGCTGGGACAGGGTATAGGAGCGGCTACACCTTC.

As regards this clone: A read error may produce the germline difference seen at one junction end. The J gene is TRBJ1-2, the V gene TRBV19; the match to TRBD1 covers 7 bases. The CDR3 has 15 residues. CDR1 is LNHDA and CDR2 is SQIVND in the germline V gene (reference sequence). CDR3 region: CASKTGPYTNYGYTF. The CDR3 bases are TGTGCCAGTAAGACAGGGCCGTATACTAATTATGGCTACACCTTC.

This chain joins TRBV5-8 and TRBJ1-6; a weak D match, TRBD1 (5 bases). With 4 bases removed from V and 9 bases from J, the gap between germline ends came to 17 bases. Germline V gives CDR1 SGHTS, CDR2 YDEGEE. The CDR3 extends over 15 amino acids. The CDR3 spells CASSPRSGQSSPLHF. CDR3 DNA: TGTGCCAGCAGCCCCCGCTCCGGACAAAGTTCACCCCTCCACTTT.